The sequence of this TCR beta chain was determined in a study of post-analysis software for immune sequencing data. Study at large: The disease courses covered relapsing-remitting, secondary progressive and progressive-relapsing multiple sclerosis. Study-level points and caveats: The five TRBV segments detected at higher frequency in patients than in controls included TRBV5-6, TRBV5-1 and TRBV20-1.

This CDR3 region has 14 residues. V was clipped by 5 bases and J by 6 bases; unmatched bases: 9. Germline V gene sequence: CDR1 LGHDT, CDR2 YNNKEL (reference sequence). Regarding this clonotype: Its antigen is as yet unknown.

Researchers reported that TCR beta cDNA libraries carried unique molecular identifiers. One entry per CDR3 protein, called by TCRdb with MiXCR from the PCR reads. The sample contains about 540,000 distinct CDR3 sequences, under 40% of which appear only once. The origin of this receptor is a girl aged 2-17 years with multiple sclerosis. Sequencing input: blood. The V call is TRBV3-1, the J call TRBJ2-7, with 8 positions matching TRBD2. The CDR3 loop reads CASSWRGLATEQYF. CDR3 nucleotide sequence: TGTGCCAGCAGCTGGCGAGGACTAGCCACCGAGCAGTACTTC.